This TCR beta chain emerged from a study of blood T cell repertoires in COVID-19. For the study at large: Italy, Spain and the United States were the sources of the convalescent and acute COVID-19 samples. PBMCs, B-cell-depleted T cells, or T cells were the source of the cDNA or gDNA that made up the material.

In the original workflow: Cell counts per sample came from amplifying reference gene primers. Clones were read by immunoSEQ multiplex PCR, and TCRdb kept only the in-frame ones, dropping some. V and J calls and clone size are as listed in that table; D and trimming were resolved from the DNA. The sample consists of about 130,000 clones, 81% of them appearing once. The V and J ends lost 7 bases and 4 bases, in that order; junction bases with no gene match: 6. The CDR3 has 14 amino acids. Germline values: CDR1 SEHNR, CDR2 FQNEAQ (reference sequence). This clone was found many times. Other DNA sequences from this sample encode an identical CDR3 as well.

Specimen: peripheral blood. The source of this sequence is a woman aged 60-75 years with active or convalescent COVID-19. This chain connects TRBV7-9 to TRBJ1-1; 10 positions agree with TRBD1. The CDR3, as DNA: TGTGCCAGCATCAAAGGACAGGGGGGCACTGAAGCTTTCTTT. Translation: CASIKGQGGTEAFF.